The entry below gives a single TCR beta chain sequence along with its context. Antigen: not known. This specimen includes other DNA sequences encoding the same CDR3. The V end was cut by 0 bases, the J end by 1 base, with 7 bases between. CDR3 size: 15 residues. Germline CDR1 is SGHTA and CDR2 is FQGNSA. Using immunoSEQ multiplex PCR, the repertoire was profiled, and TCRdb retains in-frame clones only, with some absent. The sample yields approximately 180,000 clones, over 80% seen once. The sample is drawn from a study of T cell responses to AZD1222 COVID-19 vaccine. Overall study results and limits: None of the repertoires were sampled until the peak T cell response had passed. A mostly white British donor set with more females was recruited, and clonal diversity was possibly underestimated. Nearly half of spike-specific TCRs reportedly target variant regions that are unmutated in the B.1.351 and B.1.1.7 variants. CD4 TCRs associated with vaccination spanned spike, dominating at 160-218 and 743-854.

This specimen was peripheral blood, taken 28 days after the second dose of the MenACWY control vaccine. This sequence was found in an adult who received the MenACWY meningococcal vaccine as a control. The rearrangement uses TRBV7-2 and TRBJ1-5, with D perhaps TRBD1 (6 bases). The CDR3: CASSLAGGSNQPQHF. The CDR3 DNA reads TGTGCCAGCAGCTTAGCAGGGGGGAGCAATCAGCCCCAGCATTTT.